This T cell receptor beta chain was captured in a study of somatic mutations in cytotoxic T cells in rheumatoid arthritis (dated by TCRdb to 2017 to 2019). About the investigation overall: Before any treatment started and right after they were diagnosed, patients gave peripheral blood samples (less than 33 ml EDTA). Some V beta antibody-stained T-cell populations were flow-sorted on a FACSAria II or Sony SH800 at nearly 100% purity, and sorted V beta1+ cells also underwent TCRB sequencing. The study asked whether expanded CD8+ T-cell clones in newly diagnosed, untreated rheumatoid arthritis carry somatic mutations, and used TCRB deep sequencing to characterize clonality. A total of 60 to 80 rheumatoid arthritis patients and approximately 21 healthy controls underwent TCRB deep sequencing. Patients and controls did not essentially differ in median age, which was nearly identical between the groups. Broader findings and caveats from the paper: In 8 of 65 patients the largest CD8+ clone exceeded 20% of CD8+ cells, and several identical CD8+ TCRB sequences were shared between blood and synovial fluid. Viral specificity could not be ruled out by absence from virus-specific databases, and the antigen targets of the expanded CD8+ clones remained unknown. An increase of CD8+ clonality with age was seen in patients (Spearman r of about 0.45) but not in healthy controls. No adjustment for multiple comparisons was made for the slight TRBV07 underrepresentation in patients. CD8+ T-cell clonality did not differ significantly between rheumatoid arthritis patients and age-matched healthy controls.

Sequencing of TCRB CDR3 was done on genomic DNA with the immunoSEQ assay. On the authors' methods: Patient CD8+ clones larger than 1% were compared against published virus-specific TCRB sequences, and only a few matched. Only productive TCRB rearrangements were included in the analyses. A clone was defined by a unique TCRB CDR3 sequence, and clonality was computed as a productive clonality index based on Shannon entropy. Repertoire overlap between two samples was calculated from the template counts of each clone relative to total templates per sample. A correlation with a Spearman r of about 0.57 was found between V-gene usage by flow cytometry and V-gene usage by TCRB sequencing. TCRdb's version of the immuneACCESS table is confined to in-frame rearrangements and falls short of the full clone set. An unresolved V gene accounts for under half of the shortfall where checked; the remainder is of unknown origin. V and J calls and clone size are those listed in that table; D and trimming were worked out from the DNA. A total of 15,000 to 20,000 clones appear in this sample, over 75% of them only once. Together, the top ten hold roughly 9.7% of the sample.

CDR1 and CDR2 (MGHRA, YSYEKL) derive from the germline V gene. After removal of 5 bases from V and 9 bases from J, the junction retains 15 bases not matched to a gene. Including the terminal cysteine and phenylalanine, the CDR3 comprises 17 residues. Here the CDR3 DNA is all that survives: 51 bases in frame from base 1. On an AutoMACS, CD4+ and CD8+ cells were isolated via positive magnetic bead selection, and their purity was verified by flow cytometry. After a first flow cytometry screen using a TCR V beta antibody panel, clonal expansions were characterized through TCRB deep sequencing of sorted CD8+ fractions. Peripheral blood mononuclear cells were isolated by Ficoll-Paque PLUS density gradient separation. Using Nucleospin Tissue or Tissue XS kits, DNA was extracted from CD4-enriched, CD8-enriched or PBMC samples, with quantification by a Qubit 2.0 fluorometer. Comments on this clone: Its antigen is currently not known. No much larger clonotype is one base removed from it; base qualities were not supplied.

This receptor was identified in a young man with rheumatoid arthritis. The chain is assembled from TRBV4-1 and TRBJ1-6; a stretch of 8 junction bases matches TRBD1. What was sequenced was CD8+ T cells sorted from blood. The base sequence is TGCGCCAGCAGCGAACCCCGTCCCGGACAGGGTACTTCACCCCTCCACTTT. This is translated as CASSEPRPGQGTSPLHF.